These 28 T cell receptor beta chains share one sample of origin, sequenced in a study of OX40 agonist ivuxolimab in advanced cancers. Profiled with immunoSEQ multiplex PCR; TCRdb holds only in-frame clones, not every one. The data hold roughly 92,000 clones, with around 90% observed a single time. The starting material was CD4+ or CD8+ T cells sorted from blood, obtained in a trial of the OX40 agonist ivuxolimab. The receptor source for this set is an adult with an advanced solid tumor such as melanoma, head and neck, liver or kidney cancer.

A remark on this clone: Other DNA sequences in the same sample also yield this CDR3. The chain recombines TRBV7-3 with TRBJ1-1, with D unresolved. The V gene's germline CDR1 is SGHTA and CDR2 FQGTGA. CDR3 length equals 13 residues. V was shortened by 3 bases and J by 2 bases, with 7 bases between the two germline ends. The CDR3 sequence: CASSLDRNTEAFF. DNA of the CDR3: TGTGCCAGCAGCTTGGACCGCAACACTGAAGCTTTCTTT.

The V and J genes are TRBV5-6 and TRBJ1-5, with D perhaps TRBD1 (5 bases). The CDR3 has 13 residues. From germline, CDR1 is SGHDT and CDR2 YYEEEE. With 2 bases removed from V and 7 bases from J, the gap between germline ends came to 10 bases. The CDR3 nucleotides read TGTGCCAGCAGCTTCTCAGGGTACCAGCCCCAGCATTTT. It specifies CASSFSGYQPQHF.

J is TRBJ2-3 and V is TRBV30; D is possibly TRBD1 or TRBD2 (6 bases each). V dropped 8 bases and J dropped 3 bases, with 18 bases sitting between them. The CDR3 has 14 residues. Germline V CDR1 and CDR2: GTSNPN, SVGIG (reference sequence). CDR3 nucleotide sequence: TGTGCCGCGGAGGGGGACGTAGGGACAGATACGCAGTATTTT. Amino acid sequence: CAAEGDVGTDTQYF. The complete variable domain, with remaining parts taken from reference TRBV30 and TRBJ2-3, reads SQTIHQWPATLVQPVGSPLSLECTVEGTSNPNLYWYRQAAGRGLQLLFYSVGIGQISSEVPQNLSASRPQDRQFILSSKKLLLSDSGFYLCAAEGDVGTDTQYFGPGTRLTVL.

The chain joins TRBV7-3 to TRBJ1-6; maybe TRBD1 (5 bases). Germline V gene data show CDR1 as SGHTA and CDR2 as FQGTGA. CDR3 size: 14 residues. Trimming stripped 5 bases from V and 7 bases from J, with 12 bases between. The CDR3 sequence is CASSARDPNSPLHF. The CDR3 nucleotides are TGTGCCAGCAGCGCTCGGGACCCGAATTCACCCCTCCACTTT. The variable domain in full, with the rest retrieved from reference TRBV7-3 and TRBJ1-6, is GAGVSQTPSNKVTEKGKYVELRCDPISGHTALYWYRQSLGQGPEFLIYFQGTGAADDSGLPNDRFFAVRPEGSVSTLKIQRTERGDSAVYLCASSARDPNSPLHFGNGTRLTVT.

The chain recombines TRBV4-1 with TRBJ2-5; 9 nucleotides match TRBD2. After removal of 0 bases from V and 5 bases from J, the junction contained 16 bases not matched to a gene. From germline, CDR1 is MGHRA and CDR2 YSYEKL. The CDR3 extends over 19 amino acids. The CDR3 bases are TGCGCCAGCAGCCAAGAGATGGGTCTAGCGGGAAAGGTTGGGGAGACCCAGTACTTC. It is translated as CASSQEMGLAGKVGETQYF.

The chain joins TRBV6-5 to TRBJ2-2; D is ambiguous. Between the trimmed V and J ends, which lost 5 bases and 7 bases, there was a span of 14 bases. The CDR3 runs to 14 residues. Germline CDR1 reads MNHEY; CDR2 reads SVGAGI. CDR3 amino acids: CASSRPGLDGELFF. CDR3 sequence (DNA): TGTGCCAGCAGTCGTCCAGGATTGGACGGGGAGCTGTTTTTT.

Worth noting for this clone: The junction does not match germline at one end; this may be a read error. The rearrangement links TRBV6-6 to TRBJ1-1; D gene unclear. Per germline, CDR1 MNHNY and CDR2 SVGAGI (reference sequence). CDR3 length equals 14 residues. In DNA, the CDR3 is TGTGCCAGCAGTTACCGTGGAGGTTATGAATCTAAGGTCTTT. Protein: CASSYRGGYESKVF.

This chain joins TRBV7-3 and TRBJ2-3; D is possibly TRBD2 (5 bases). Germline CDR1 reads SGHTA; CDR2 reads FQGTGA. V lost 1 base to trimming and J lost 3 bases, with 11 bases between them. The CDR3 is 15 amino acids. The CDR3 sequence is CASSLSSERTDTQYF. For the CDR3, the DNA is TGTGCCAGCAGCTTAAGTAGCGAGAGGACAGATACGCAGTATTTT.

About this clone itself: At one of its ends the junction is not consistent with the germline gene, which may arise from a read error. The chain carries TRBV2 and TRBJ1-6; perhaps TRBD1 as D (5 bases). The germline gives CDR1 SNHLY, CDR2 FYNNEI. The CDR3 loop spans 14 amino acids. The DNA of the CDR3 is TGTGCCGGCAGAAGGGACGGATCGAATTCACCCCTCCACTTT. Amino acid sequence: CAGRRDGSNSPLHF.

V and J are TRBV5-4 and TRBJ1-2; weak D call: TRBD1 (6 bases). Trimming shortened V by 5 bases and J by 6 bases, and 20 bases separated the two germline ends. Per the germline V gene, CDR1 is SGHNT and CDR2 is YYREEE (reference sequence). The CDR3 has 15 amino acids. CDR3 residues: CASSSYFRGDHGYTF. The DNA for the CDR3 is TGTGCCAGCAGTTCCTACTTCAGGGGTGACCATGGCTACACCTTC.

The CDR3 loop is CASSPRTATVNYGYTF. The CDR3 bases are TGCGCCAGCAGCCCTCGGACAGCAACTGTTAACTATGGCTACACCTTC. This chain links TRBV4-1 with TRBJ1-2; D is perhaps TRBD1 (6 bases). Trimming stripped 4 bases from V and 1 base from J, with 16 bases between. Germline loops: CDR1 MGHRA, CDR2 YSYEKL. The CDR3 runs 16 residues.

The genes are TRBV11-1 and TRBJ1-5; D not resolved. This CDR3 spans 17 amino acids. The V and J ends lost 3 bases and 1 base respectively, with 16 bases between them. Per germline, CDR1 SGHAT and CDR2 FQDESV (reference sequence). The DNA of the CDR3 is TGTGCCAGCAGCTTGAGACCGATTGGGGTCAGCAATCAGCCCCAGCATTTT. This codes for CASSLRPIGVSNQPQHF.

V and J are TRBV11-2 and TRBJ1-3, with a weak D call TRBD1 (5 bases). CDR1 is SGHAT and CDR2 is FQNNGV in the germline V gene. The CDR3 has 18 amino acids. Trimming cost V 10 bases and J 0 bases, with 25 bases left between them. The CDR3 here is CATSSLRGTAVSGNTIYF. DNA for the CDR3: TGTGCCACCTCCTCCCTCCGTGGGACGGCAGTCTCTGGAAACACCATATATTTT.

The table lists this clone with a count of one. The V gene is TRBV18, the J gene TRBJ2-5; D remains unclear. Germline CDR1 KGHSH, CDR2 LQKENI. V was cut by 0 bases and J by 4 bases, with 9 bases left in between. The CDR3 is 14 residues long. The CDR3 DNA follows: TGTGCCAGCTCACCACCCCTCTCGACAGAGACCCAGTACTTC. Its translation is CASSPPLSTETQYF. Full variable domain (outside the CDR3, taken from reference TRBV18 and TRBJ2-5): NAGVMQNPRHLVRRRGQEARLRCSPMKGHSHVYWYRQLPEEGLKFMVYLQKENIIDESGMPKERFSAEFPKEGPSILRIQQVVRGDSAAYFCASSPPLSTETQYFGPGTRLLVL.

The chain carries TRBV19 and TRBJ2-2; no clear D gene. Per germline, CDR1 LNHDA and CDR2 SQIVND (reference sequence). The germline V and J ends were trimmed by 5 bases and 2 bases, with 9 bases remaining between them. The CDR3 sequence is 14 residues long. For the CDR3, the DNA is TGTGCCAGTAGTGCCGCAACAAACACCGGGGAGCTGTTTTTT. This gives the protein CASSAATNTGELFF.

V gene TRBV5-1 combines with J gene TRBJ1-1; 8 bases map to TRBD1. This CDR3 is built from 16 residues. V shed 6 bases, J shed 1 base, and the junction held 11 bases outside the gene matches. Germline V gene sequence: CDR1 SGHRS, CDR2 YFSETQ. This CDR3 is CASNRIGQGTNTEAFF. The CDR3 DNA is TGCGCCAGCAACCGGATAGGACAGGGAACGAACACTGAAGCTTTCTTT. The variable domain in full, with the rest retrieved from reference TRBV5-1 and TRBJ1-1, is KAGVTQTPRYLIKTRGQQVTLSCSPISGHRSVSWYQQTPGQGLQFLFEYFSETQRNKGNFPGRFSGRQFSNSRSEMNVSTLELGDSALYLCASNRIGQGTNTEAFFGQGTRLTVV.

The rearrangement uses TRBV7-3 and TRBJ2-7, with 11 bases that match TRBD1. Germline loops: CDR1 SGHTA, CDR2 FQGTGA. The CDR3 has 15 residues. Trimming removed 5 bases from V and 0 bases from J; junction bases left unmatched: 3. In DNA form, the CDR3 reads TGTGCCAGCAGCCGGGACAGGGGGAGCTCCTACGAGCAGTACTTC. It codes for CASSRDRGSSYEQYF.

This clone was seen a handful of times. The V and J genes are TRBV2 and TRBJ1-2; 12 nucleotides agree with TRBD1. Germline CDR1 SNHLY, CDR2 FYNNEI. Trimming removed 7 bases from V and 10 bases from J; junction bases left unmatched: 7. The CDR3 consists of 13 residues. The chain's CDR3 is CASMGDRGRLYTF. CDR3 nucleotide sequence: TGTGCCAGCATGGGGGACAGGGGGCGTCTCTACACCTTC.

The CDR3 reads CASSPTGESDTQYF. For the CDR3, the DNA is TGTGCCAGCAGCCCGACAGGGGAATCAGATACGCAGTATTTT. The chain joins TRBV7-3 to TRBJ2-3; 8 nucleotides align to TRBD1. Germline V gene sequence: CDR1 SGHTA, CDR2 FQGTGA. The CDR3 has 14 residues. Germline trimming cut 5 bases from V and 4 bases from J; bases unmatched to any gene: 5. The full variable domain, rest sourced from reference TRBV7-3 and TRBJ2-3, is GAGVSQTPSNKVTEKGKYVELRCDPISGHTALYWYRQSLGQGPEFLIYFQGTGAADDSGLPNDRFFAVRPEGSVSTLKIQRTERGDSAVYLCASSPTGESDTQYFGPGTRLTVL.

The chain employs TRBV18 and TRBJ2-6; 9 positions agree with TRBD1. The germline gives CDR1 KGHSH, CDR2 LQKENI. The CDR3 is 15 amino acids. The ends lost 2 bases at V and 5 bases at J; junction bases unmatched: 1. The CDR3 loop is CASSPGQGRANVLTF. CDR3 coding DNA: TGTGCCAGCTCACCAGGACAGGGGAGGGCCAACGTCCTGACTTTC. Combining the CDR3 with reference TRBV18 and TRBJ2-6 gives the whole variable domain NAGVMQNPRHLVRRRGQEARLRCSPMKGHSHVYWYRQLPEEGLKFMVYLQKENIIDESGMPKERFSAEFPKEGPSILRIQQVVRGDSAAYFCASSPGQGRANVLTFGAGSRLTVL.

The chain recombines TRBV19 with TRBJ1-1; no reliable D call. Deletions cut 3 bases from V and 7 bases from J, with 9 bases between. This CDR3 region has 12 residues. Germline CDR1 LNHDA, CDR2 SQIVND (reference sequence). The CDR3 DNA reads TGTGCCAGTAGTATCGCGTCGAGTGAAGCTTTCTTT. It specifies CASSIASSEAFF.

This clone was seen only once. This chain uses TRBV7-2 with TRBJ2-1, with no clear D. Germline loops: CDR1 SGHTA, CDR2 FQGNSA. CDR3 length: 17 amino acids. V shed 4 bases and J shed 7 bases, with 23 bases lying between them. The CDR3 DNA sequence: TGTGCCAGCAGCTCAATTGCCTCGGGTCCCCCTTGGAATGAGCAGTTCTTC. This gives the protein CASSSIASGPPWNEQFF.

The V call is TRBV20-1, the J call TRBJ1-2; possible D gene TRBD1, 6 bases. Germline CDR1 is DFQATT and CDR2 is SNEGSKA (reference sequence). The CDR3 contains 11 residues. V dropped 6 bases and J dropped 6 bases, with 11 bases sitting between them. In DNA, the CDR3 is TGCAGTGCAAGACAGGAAGATGGCTACACCTTC. Protein product: CSARQEDGYTF.

V is TRBV5-4 and J is TRBJ1-2; no definite D call. The CDR3 runs to 15 residues. Germline V gene lookup returns CDR1 SGHNT and CDR2 YYREEE (reference sequence). Deletions cut 4 bases from V and 0 bases from J, with 13 bases between. CDR3 sequence: CASSSRAEANYGYTF. CDR3 bases: TGTGCCAGCAGCAGTAGGGCCGAAGCTAACTATGGCTACACCTTC.

The genes are TRBV19 and TRBJ1-5, with 10 nucleotides matching TRBD1. The V gene end was trimmed by 5 bases and the J gene end by 1 base; junction bases not matched to a gene: 8. Germline assignment: CDR1 LNHDA and CDR2 SQIVND (reference sequence). This CDR3 has 17 amino acids. This CDR3 reads CASSPDRGQVSNQPQHF. As DNA, the CDR3 is TGTGCCAGTAGTCCCGACAGGGGGCAAGTAAGCAATCAGCCCCAGCATTTT.

The V and J genes are TRBV4-2 and TRBJ2-1, with D tentatively TRBD1 or TRBD2 (5 bases each). CDR3 size: 18 residues. CDR1 and CDR2 (germline): LGHNA, YNFKEQ. Deletions cut 0 bases from V and 0 bases from J, with 15 bases between. The CDR3 protein is CASSQDTLGEISYNEQFF. CDR3 nucleotide sequence: TGTGCCAGCAGCCAAGATACGTTGGGGGAGATCTCCTACAATGAGCAGTTCTTC.

This chain joins TRBV5-1 and TRBJ2-2; a possible D gene is TRBD1 (6 bases). V was pared by 1 base and J by 5 bases, with 9 bases between. The CDR3 loop spans 14 amino acids. The germline gives CDR1 SGHRS, CDR2 YFSETQ. The CDR3 bases are TGCGCCAGCAGCTTGCAGGGGACGACCGGGGAGCTGTTTTTT. Its protein is CASSLQGTTGELFF.

This chain connects TRBV19 to TRBJ1-1; D remains unclear. CDR3 size: 13 residues. The V end lost 4 bases, the J end lost 1 base, and 7 bases lay between the germline ends. The V gene's germline CDR1 is LNHDA and CDR2 SQIVND (reference sequence). This CDR3 reads CASSKTENTEAFF. DNA of the CDR3: TGTGCCAGTAGTAAAACAGAGAACACTGAAGCTTTCTTT.